The 13 T cell receptor beta chains below all came from one sample that was sequenced in a study of cytomegalovirus exposure and HLA in healthy donors. It was with 60 Vbeta and 13 Jbeta primers that the PCR ran. Clones were read by immunoSEQ multiplex PCR, and TCRdb kept only the in-frame ones, dropping some. This sample has some 150,000 clones, with around three quarters found just once. Specimen: PBMCs. The receptor set was obtained from a woman in her forties in good health and CMV-seropositive.

The chain uses TRBV7-9 and TRBJ1-6, with D tentatively TRBD1 (6 bases). The CDR3 totals 14 residues. Trimming left V 8 bases short and J 9 bases short, with 17 bases between. In germline, CDR1 is SEHNR, CDR2 FQNEAQ (reference sequence). The CDR3 DNA reads as TGTGCCAGCGCTCCCAGGGACATATCTTCACCCCTCCACTTT. As protein: CASAPRDISSPLHF.

CDR3 nucleotides: TGTGCCTGGAGTGAAGGGCTAGCGGGACCCGAGGAGACCCAGTACTTC. Protein product: CAWSEGLAGPEETQYF. The chain joins TRBV30 to TRBJ2-5; TRBD2 aligns across 9 bases. V shed 1 base, J shed 5 bases, and the junction held 11 bases outside the gene matches. Germline-derived CDR1 and CDR2 are GTSNPN and SVGIG (reference sequence). The CDR3 has 16 amino acids.

The CDR3: CASSIGQGLYEQYF. Here the CDR3 DNA reads TGTGCCAGCAGCATAGGACAGGGTTTGTACGAGCAGTACTTC. The chain joins TRBV5-6 to TRBJ2-7; 8 bases are a match to TRBD1. The CDR3 runs 14 residues. The germline V gene has CDR1 SGHDT and CDR2 YYEEEE. Losses at the gene ends were 4 bases for V and 4 bases for J; bases not matched to a gene: 7.

The chain couples TRBV5-1 to TRBJ1-6, with D perhaps matching TRBD1 (5 bases). Per germline, CDR1 SGHRS and CDR2 YFSETQ. This CDR3 is built from 17 residues. The ends were cut back, 3 bases at V and 5 bases at J, with 18 bases in the middle. Here the CDR3 reads CASSWGGGSADNSPLHF. The CDR3 nucleotides are TGCGCCAGCAGCTGGGGCGGGGGGTCAGCGGATAATTCACCCCTCCACTTT.

In its sample, this clone was seen a few times. V gene TRBV6-1 combines with J gene TRBJ1-3, with D possibly matching TRBD1 (6 bases). In germline, CDR1 is MNHNS, CDR2 SASEGT. Trimming stripped 6 bases from V and 0 bases from J, with 9 bases between. This CDR3 comprises 14 residues. The CDR3 loop reads CASRRGISGNTIYF. The CDR3 bases are TGTGCCAGCAGGAGGGGGATCTCTGGAAACACCATATATTTT.

In DNA form, the CDR3 reads TGTGCCAGCAGTTTAAGCGGGGGTACCTACGAGCAGTACTTC. As protein: CASSLSGGTYEQYF. The chain carries TRBV27 and TRBJ2-7; 8 bases are shared with TRBD2. This CDR3 is built from 14 residues. Germline V gene lookup returns CDR1 MNHEY and CDR2 SMNVEV (reference sequence). With V trimmed by 2 bases and J by 2 bases, 2 bases remained unmatched.

The sample holds a few counts of this clone. The chain links TRBV2 to TRBJ1-6; possible D gene TRBD1, 5 bases. With 4 bases removed from V and 9 bases from J, the gap between germline ends came to 13 bases. Germline V gene sequence: CDR1 SNHLY, CDR2 FYNNEI. CDR3 length: 14 residues. The DNA of the CDR3 is TGTGCCAGCAGTGTCAGGGCCCTTGGTTCACCCCTCCACTTT. As protein: CASSVRALGSPLHF.

The chain couples TRBV7-2 to TRBJ1-5, with D perhaps matching TRBD1 (5 bases). Germline V gene sequence: CDR1 SGHTA, CDR2 FQGNSA. Trimming stripped 5 bases from V and 10 bases from J, with 15 bases between. The CDR3 contains 13 residues. The chain's CDR3 is CASSTDSIGPQHF. The CDR3 DNA reads TGTGCCAGCAGCACAGACAGTATTGGTCCCCAGCATTTT.

The V gene is TRBV28, the J gene TRBJ2-2, with TRBD1 identical over 8 bases. Germline CDR1 MDHEN, CDR2 SYDVKM. The CDR3 covers 15 residues. V lost 4 bases to trimming and J lost 5 bases; unmatched junction nucleotides: 6. The CDR3 reads CASSSWDRTTGELFF. The CDR3 nucleotides read TGTGCCAGCAGTTCATGGGACAGGACGACCGGGGAGCTGTTTTTT.

The chain uses TRBV6-1 and TRBJ1-2; 9 positions match TRBD1. The CDR3 totals 14 residues. Germline trimming cut 8 bases from V and 8 bases from J; bases unmatched to any gene: 12. Germline assignment: CDR1 MNHNS and CDR2 SASEGT. This CDR3 is CASGNTGGGRGYTF. The DNA for the CDR3 is TGTGCCAGCGGGAATACAGGGGGCGGAAGGGGCTACACCTTC.

The chain recombines TRBV7-9 with TRBJ1-3; D is ambiguous. This CDR3 is built from 16 residues. CDR1 and CDR2 from the germline V gene are SEHNR and FQNEAQ (reference sequence). The V end lost 1 base, the J end lost 4 bases, and 14 bases lay between the germline ends. The CDR3 DNA reads as TGTGCCAGCAGCTTAGTCGGCCCACAGTCCGGAAACACCATATATTTT. It is translated as CASSLVGPQSGNTIYF.

The chain has TRBV6-1 and TRBJ2-5, with D perhaps matching TRBD2 (5 bases). This CDR3 has 14 residues. V was pared by 7 bases and J by 5 bases, with 17 bases between. Germline V gives CDR1 MNHNS, CDR2 SASEGT. The CDR3 region is CASNRAQSGETQYF. The CDR3 bases are TGTGCCAGCAATAGGGCCCAGTCGGGGGAGACCCAGTACTTC.

J is TRBJ1-4 and V is TRBV7-9; the D is unclear. Germline loops: CDR1 SEHNR, CDR2 FQNEAQ (reference sequence). The CDR3 is 19 amino acids. The V gene lost 2 bases and the J gene lost 0 bases, with 19 bases spanning the gap. CDR3: CASSLRTAATVATNEKLFF. The CDR3 DNA sequence: TGTGCCAGCAGCTTAAGAACAGCAGCAACCGTTGCAACTAATGAAAAACTGTTTTTT.